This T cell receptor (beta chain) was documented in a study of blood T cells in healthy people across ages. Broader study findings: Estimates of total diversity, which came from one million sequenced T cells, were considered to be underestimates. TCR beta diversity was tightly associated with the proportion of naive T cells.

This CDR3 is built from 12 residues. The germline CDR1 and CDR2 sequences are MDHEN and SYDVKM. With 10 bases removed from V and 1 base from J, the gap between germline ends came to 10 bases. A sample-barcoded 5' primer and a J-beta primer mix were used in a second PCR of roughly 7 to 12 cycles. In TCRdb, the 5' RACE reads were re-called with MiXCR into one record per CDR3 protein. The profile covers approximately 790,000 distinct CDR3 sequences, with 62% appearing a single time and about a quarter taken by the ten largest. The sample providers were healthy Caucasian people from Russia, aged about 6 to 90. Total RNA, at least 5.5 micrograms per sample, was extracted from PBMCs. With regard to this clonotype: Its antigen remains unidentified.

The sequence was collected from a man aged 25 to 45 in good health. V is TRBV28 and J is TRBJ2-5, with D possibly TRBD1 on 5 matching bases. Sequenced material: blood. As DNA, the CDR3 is TGTGCCACCCAGACAGTCCAAGAGACCCAGTACTTC. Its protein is CATQTVQETQYF. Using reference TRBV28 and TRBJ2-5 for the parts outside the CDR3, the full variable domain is DVKVTQSSRYLVKRTGEKVFLECVQDMDHENMFWYRQDPGLGLRLIYFSYDVKMKEKGDIPEGYSVSREKKERFSLILESASTNQTSMYLCATQTVQETQYFGPGTRLLVL.